In this sample, the clone carrying this TCR beta chain turned up a few times. The antigen is undetermined. Patients aged 18 to 65 had newly diagnosed hyperthyroidism that had lasted under 2 months. These data come from a study of T cells in Graves' hyperthyroidism and ophthalmopathy. Study details: Peripheral blood was secured at the point of initial diagnosis, before any treatment. Study-wide findings and caveats: Ophthalmopathy prediction by the model preceded onset by a median about 6.5 months. Blood held most thyroid clonotypes expanded above 0.001 frequency.

In germline, CDR1 is LNHDA, CDR2 SQIVND (reference sequence). This CDR3 is built from 14 residues. The V end was cut by 1 base, the J end by 5 bases, with 11 bases between. RNA transcripts gave rise to amplified TCR beta CDR3 regions. First-round RT-PCR with HTBI primers amplified the TCR CDR3 region. MiXCR was run by TCRdb on the multiplex PCR reads, yielding one entry per CDR3 protein. The table records 700,000 to 950,000 distinct CDR3 sequences, under 45% of them present only once. This sequence joins TRBV19 and TRBJ1-1; D is undetermined. The receptor comes from a woman between 40 and 50 years old with Graves' hyperthyroidism. What was sequenced was blood. The CDR3 region has the DNA TGTGCCAGTAGTATAGCAGGCGCTCAGACTGAAGCTTTCTTT. Protein: CASSIAGAQTEAFF. The full variable domain, with the rest looked up from reference TRBV19 and TRBJ1-1, is DGGITQSPKYLFRKEGQNVTLSCEQNLNHDAMYWYRQDPGQGLRLIYYSQIVNDFQKGDIAEGYSVSREKKESFPLTVTSAQKNPTAFYLCASSIAGAQTEAFFGQGTRLTVV.